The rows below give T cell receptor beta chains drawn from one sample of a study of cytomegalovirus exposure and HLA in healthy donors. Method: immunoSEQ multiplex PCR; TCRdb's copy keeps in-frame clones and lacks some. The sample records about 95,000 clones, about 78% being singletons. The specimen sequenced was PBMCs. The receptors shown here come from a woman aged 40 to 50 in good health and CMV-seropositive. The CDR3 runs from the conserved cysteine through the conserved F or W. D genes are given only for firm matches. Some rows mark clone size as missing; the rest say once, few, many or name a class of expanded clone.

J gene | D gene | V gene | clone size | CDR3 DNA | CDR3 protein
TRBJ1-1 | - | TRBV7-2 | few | TGTGCCAGCAGCTTAGGCCCCTACAGGAACACTGAAGCTTTCTTT | CASSLGPYRNTEAFF
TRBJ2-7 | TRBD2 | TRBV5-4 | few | TGTGCCAGCAGCGGGGGACTAGCGGGAGTGTACGAGCAGTACTTC | CASSGGLAGVYEQYF
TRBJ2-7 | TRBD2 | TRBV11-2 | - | TGTGCCAGCAGCCCCCTGAGCGGGATAGCCTACGAGCAGTACTTC | CASSPLSGIAYEQYF
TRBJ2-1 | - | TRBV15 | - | TGTGCCACCAGCGCAGATTCCTACAATGAGCAGTTCTTC | CATSADSYNEQFF
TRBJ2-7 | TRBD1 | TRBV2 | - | TGTGCCAGCAGCCCGGACAGGGGTCGTTTCGAGCAGTACTTC | CASSPDRGRFEQYF
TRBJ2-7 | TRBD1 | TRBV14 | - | TGTGCCAGCAGCCGAACCGGGACAGGGGGCTACGAGCAGTACTTC | CASSRTGTGGYEQYF
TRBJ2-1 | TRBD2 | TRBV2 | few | TGTGCCAGCAGTTACTCCGGACTAGCGGGAGTCTACAATGAGCAGTTCTTC | CASSYSGLAGVYNEQFF
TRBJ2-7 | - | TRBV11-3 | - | TGTGCCAGCAGCCTCGCGCACGAGCAGTACTTC | CASSLAHEQYF
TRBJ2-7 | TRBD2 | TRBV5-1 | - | TGCGCCAGCAGCTTGGAGCTAGCGGGGGGATCCTACGAGCAGTACTTC | CASSLELAGGSYEQYF
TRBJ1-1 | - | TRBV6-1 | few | TGTGCCAGCAGTTCCGGTTGGGGGGTGAACACTGAAGCTTTCTTT | CASSSGWGVNTEAFF
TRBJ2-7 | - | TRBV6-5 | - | TGTGCCAGCAGCCTCTTCGGGGGAGGTAACTACGAGCAGTACTTC | CASSLFGGGNYEQYF
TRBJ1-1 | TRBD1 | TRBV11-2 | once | TGTGCCAGCAGCTGGAAACACAGGGGGACTGAAGCTTTCTTT | CASSWKHRGTEAFF
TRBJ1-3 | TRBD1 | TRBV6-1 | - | TGTGCCAGCAGTGAACAGACAGGGTGGGGAAACACCATATATTTT | CASSEQTGWGNTIYF
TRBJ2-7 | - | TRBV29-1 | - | TGCAGCGTTGAGAGAGGGTACGAGCAGTACTTC | CSVERGYEQYF
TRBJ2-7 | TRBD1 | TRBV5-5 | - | TGTGCCAGCAGCCCGGGACAGGGGGTGGTTTACGAGCAGTACTTC | CASSPGQGVVYEQYF
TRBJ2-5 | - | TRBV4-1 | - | TGCGCCAGCAGCCAAGTTTCCGGGGTGGAGACCCAGTACTTC | CASSQVSGVETQYF
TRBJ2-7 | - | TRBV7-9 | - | TGTGCCAGCAGCTTCCAAGGACGGGGAGAATACGAGCAGTACTTC | CASSFQGRGEYEQYF
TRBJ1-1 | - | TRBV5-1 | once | TGCGCCAGCAGCGTTGGTGGACAGAAGAACACTGAAGCTTTCTTT | CASSVGGQKNTEAFF
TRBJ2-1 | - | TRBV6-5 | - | TGTGCCAGCAGACTAGACCGGATGCCCTACAATGAGCAGTTCTTC | CASRLDRMPYNEQFF
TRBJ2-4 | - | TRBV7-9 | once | TGTGCCAGCAGCTTATCCCAGGGAGGAAGGTCGTACTTC | CASSLSQGGRSYF
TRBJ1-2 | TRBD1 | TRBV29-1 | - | TGCAGCGTGTCGACAGGGAGAGACTATGGCTACACCTTC | CSVSTGRDYGYTF
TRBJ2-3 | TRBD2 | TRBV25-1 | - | TGTGCCAGCAGTGGGCGGAACGGGAGGGCTTACGATACGCAGTATTTT | CASSGRNGRAYDTQYF
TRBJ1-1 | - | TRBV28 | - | TGTGCCAGCAGCTCGGGACAAAACACTGAAGCTTTCTTT | CASSSGQNTEAFF
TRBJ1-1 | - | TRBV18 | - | TGTGCCAGCTCACCTACAGGGAGCACTGAAGCTTTCTTT | CASSPTGSTEAFF
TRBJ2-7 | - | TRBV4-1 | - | TGCGCCAGCAGCCAACAAACTAGTGACGAGCAGTACTTC | CASSQQTSDEQYF
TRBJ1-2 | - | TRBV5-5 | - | TGTGCCAGCACCCCACCCGGGGTGCATGGCTACACCTTC | CASTPPGVHGYTF
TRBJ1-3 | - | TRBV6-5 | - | TGTGCCAGCAGCAACTCCAGGGATTCTGGAAACACCATATATTTT | CASSNSRDSGNTIYF
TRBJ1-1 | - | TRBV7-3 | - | TGTGCCAGCAGCTTAACGTACACAGAAAACACTGAAGCTTTCTTT | CASSLTYTENTEAFF
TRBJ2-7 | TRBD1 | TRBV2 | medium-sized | TGTGCCAGCAGAGGACAGGGTACCTACGAGCAGTACTTC | CASRGQGTYEQYF
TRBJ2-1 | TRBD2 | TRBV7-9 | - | TGTGCCAGCAGCTTAGTGGGTCGTAGCGGGATCTGGAATGAGCAGTTCTTC | CASSLVGRSGIWNEQFF